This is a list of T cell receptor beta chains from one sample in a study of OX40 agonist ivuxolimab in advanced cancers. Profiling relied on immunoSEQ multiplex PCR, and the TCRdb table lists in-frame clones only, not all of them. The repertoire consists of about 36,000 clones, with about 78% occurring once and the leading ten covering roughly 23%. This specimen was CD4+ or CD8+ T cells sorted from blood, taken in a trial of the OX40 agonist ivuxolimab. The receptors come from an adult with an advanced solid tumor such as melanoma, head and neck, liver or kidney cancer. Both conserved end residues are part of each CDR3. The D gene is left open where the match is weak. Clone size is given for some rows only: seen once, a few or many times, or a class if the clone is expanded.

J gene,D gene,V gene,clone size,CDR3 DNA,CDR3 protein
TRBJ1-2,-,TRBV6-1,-,TGTGCCAGCAGTGCTTCCCGCAGGGAGGGGGTCTATGGCTACACCTTC,CASSASRREGVYGYTF
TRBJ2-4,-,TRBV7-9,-,TGTGCCAGCAGCTCACCGGAAAACATTCAGTACTTC,CASSSPENIQYF
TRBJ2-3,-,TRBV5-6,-,TGTGCCAGCAGCTTGGCACAGGGAATCGCCGATACGCAGTATTTT,CASSLAQGIADTQYF
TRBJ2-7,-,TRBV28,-,TGTGCCAGCAGTTTTACCGGCTACGAGCAGTACTTC,CASSFTGYEQYF
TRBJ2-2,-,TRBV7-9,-,TGTGCCAGCAGTCCTTTCGGCACCGGGGAGCTGTTTTTT,CASSPFGTGELFF
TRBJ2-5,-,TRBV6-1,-,TGTGCCAGCAGTGACGACGGGATGTACCAAGAGACCCAGTACTTC,CASSDDGMYQETQYF
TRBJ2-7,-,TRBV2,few,TGTGCCAGCAGTGAATTGGGGGGCAATGTGTACGAGCAGTACTTC,CASSELGGNVYEQYF
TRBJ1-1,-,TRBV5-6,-,TGTGCCAGCAGCTTGGGTCCAGGTTCTATGAACACTGAAGCTTTCTTT,CASSLGPGSMNTEAFF
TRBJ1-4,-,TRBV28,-,TGTGCCAGCAGTCAAATTTGGGGCCGACAGAGTGAAAAACTGTTTTTT,CASSQIWGRQSEKLFF
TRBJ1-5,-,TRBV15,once,TGTGCCACCAGCAGAGATCATAGCAATCAGCCCCAGCATTTT,CATSRDHSNQPQHF
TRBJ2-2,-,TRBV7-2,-,TGTGCCAGCAGCTTAGACAGGGTATACACCGGGGAGCTGTTTTTT,CASSLDRVYTGELFF
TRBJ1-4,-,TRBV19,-,TGTGCCAGTAGTATGGATGGGACAAGGGGTGAAAAACTGTTTTTT,CASSMDGTRGEKLFF
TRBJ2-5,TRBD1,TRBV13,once,TGTGCCAGCAGTGAAGGCAGGGGGAAGTCGGAGACCCAGTACTTC,CASSEGRGKSETQYF
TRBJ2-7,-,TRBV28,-,TGTGCCAGCAGAGAGGTTGGCGGGAACCCCTCCTACGAGCAGTACTTC,CASREVGGNPSYEQYF
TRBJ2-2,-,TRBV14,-,TGTGCCAGCAGCCAAGATCCTTACGACCTAGAGCTGTTTTTT,CASSQDPYDLELFF
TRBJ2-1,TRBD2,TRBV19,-,TGTGCCAGTAGTATTCTGGCGGGAGGTCCTGAGCAGTTCTTC,CASSILAGGPEQFF
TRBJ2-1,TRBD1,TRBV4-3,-,TGCGCCAGCAGCCATTTGACAGGGGGCTATCACAATGAGCAGTTCTTC,CASSHLTGGYHNEQFF
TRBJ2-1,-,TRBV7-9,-,TGTGCCAGCAGCTTCCCTCGGGGTTACAATGAGCAGTTCTTC,CASSFPRGYNEQFF
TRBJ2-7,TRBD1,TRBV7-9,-,TGTGCCAGCAGCCCCCGACAGGGGGCTAGCGGGTACTACGAGCAGTACTTC,CASSPRQGASGYYEQYF
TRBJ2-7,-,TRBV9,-,TGTGCCAGCAGCGGAGACGGTTACGAGCAGTACTTC,CASSGDGYEQYF
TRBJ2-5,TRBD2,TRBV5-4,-,TGTGCCAGCAGCTTGGTCGGGGGGGAGGTAGGAGAGACCCAGTACTTC,CASSLVGGEVGETQYF
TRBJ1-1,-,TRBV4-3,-,TGCGCCAGCAGCCAAGATCGGGGAGTCTCTGAAGCTTTCTTT,CASSQDRGVSEAFF
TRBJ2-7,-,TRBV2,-,TGTGCCAGCAGTGACTACTACGAGCAGTACTTC,CASSDYYEQYF
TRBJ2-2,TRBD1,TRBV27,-,TGTGCCAGCAGTTCAGGGGGATCCACCGGGGAGCTGTTTTTT,CASSSGGSTGELFF
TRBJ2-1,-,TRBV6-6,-,TGTGCCAGCAGTTACTCGAACCGGGACATAGACAATGAGCAGTTCTTC,CASSYSNRDIDNEQFF
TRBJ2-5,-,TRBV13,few,TGTGCCAGCAGCTCCAACAAGTACCAAGAGACCCAGTACTTC,CASSSNKYQETQYF
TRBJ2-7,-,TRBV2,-,TGTGCCAGCAGTGAACCCGACGGGGTAACCTACGAGCAGTACTTC,CASSEPDGVTYEQYF
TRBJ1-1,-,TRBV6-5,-,TGTGCCAGCAGTTACTCGGGGCAGCTTGAAGCTTTCTTT,CASSYSGQLEAFF
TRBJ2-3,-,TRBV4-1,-,TGCGCCAGCAGCCAAGTGGGCGCGGAACTCGCGGATACGCAGTATTTT,CASSQVGAELADTQYF
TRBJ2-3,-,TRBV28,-,TGTGCCAGCAGCAGCGGACGCGGAGATACGCAGTATTTT,CASSSGRGDTQYF
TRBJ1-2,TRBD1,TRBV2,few,TGTGCCAGCAGTCCGACAGGGTCAGAAGGCTACACCTTC,CASSPTGSEGYTF
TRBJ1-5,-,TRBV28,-,TGTGCCAGCAGTTTGGGCAGGGGTAATCAGCCCCAGCATTTT,CASSLGRGNQPQHF
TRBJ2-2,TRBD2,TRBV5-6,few,TGTGCCAGCAGCCCTACTGGCGGGGGGCACACCGGGGAGCTGTTTTTT,CASSPTGGGHTGELFF
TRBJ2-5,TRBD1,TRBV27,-,TGTGCCAGCAGAGCCCGGGGACAGATACAAGAGACCCAGTACTTC,CASRARGQIQETQYF
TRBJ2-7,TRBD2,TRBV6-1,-,TGTGCCAGCAGTGACCCAGCGGGAGGCCACGAGCAGTACTTC,CASSDPAGGHEQYF
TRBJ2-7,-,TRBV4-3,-,TGCGCCAGCAGCCAAGATTGGGGATACACCTACGAGCAGTACTTC,CASSQDWGYTYEQYF
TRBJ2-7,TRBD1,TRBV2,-,TGTGCCAGCATTCCAAGCAGGGGGTCCCCCTACGAGCAGTACTTC,CASIPSRGSPYEQYF
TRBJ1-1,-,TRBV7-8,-,TGTGCCAGCAACAGACCCGGGACGCTCCCCTTTGAAGCTTTCTTT,CASNRPGTLPFEAFF
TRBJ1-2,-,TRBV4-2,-,TGTGCCAGCAGCCAAGGTGGACCGGGAGGAATTAGCGGCTACACCTTC,CASSQGGPGGISGYTF
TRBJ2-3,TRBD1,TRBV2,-,TGTGCCAGCATTAGACAGGGTCGGGGCGACACGCAGTATTTT,CASIRQGRGDTQYF
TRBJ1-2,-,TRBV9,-,TGTGCCAGCAGCGTAGGGTTAGACGGAGGGTCTGGGGGCGCGATTGATGGCTACACCTTC,CASSVGLDGGSGGAIDGYTF
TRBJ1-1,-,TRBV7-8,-,TGTGCCAGCAGCTTCACCATGAACACTGAAGCTTTCTTT,CASSFTMNTEAFF
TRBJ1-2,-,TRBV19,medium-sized,TGTGCCAGTACGCCGGGACTTAACTATGGCTACACCTTC,CASTPGLNYGYTF
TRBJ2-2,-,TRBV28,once,TGTGCCAGCAGTTCCCCCCCTACCCTCGGACAGCCCCACGACAGCACCGGGGAGCTGTTTTTT,CASSSPPTLGQPHDSTGELFF
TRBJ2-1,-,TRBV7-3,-,TGTGCCAGCAGCGTCGCCGGGACGAACAATGAGCAGTTCTTC,CASSVAGTNNEQFF